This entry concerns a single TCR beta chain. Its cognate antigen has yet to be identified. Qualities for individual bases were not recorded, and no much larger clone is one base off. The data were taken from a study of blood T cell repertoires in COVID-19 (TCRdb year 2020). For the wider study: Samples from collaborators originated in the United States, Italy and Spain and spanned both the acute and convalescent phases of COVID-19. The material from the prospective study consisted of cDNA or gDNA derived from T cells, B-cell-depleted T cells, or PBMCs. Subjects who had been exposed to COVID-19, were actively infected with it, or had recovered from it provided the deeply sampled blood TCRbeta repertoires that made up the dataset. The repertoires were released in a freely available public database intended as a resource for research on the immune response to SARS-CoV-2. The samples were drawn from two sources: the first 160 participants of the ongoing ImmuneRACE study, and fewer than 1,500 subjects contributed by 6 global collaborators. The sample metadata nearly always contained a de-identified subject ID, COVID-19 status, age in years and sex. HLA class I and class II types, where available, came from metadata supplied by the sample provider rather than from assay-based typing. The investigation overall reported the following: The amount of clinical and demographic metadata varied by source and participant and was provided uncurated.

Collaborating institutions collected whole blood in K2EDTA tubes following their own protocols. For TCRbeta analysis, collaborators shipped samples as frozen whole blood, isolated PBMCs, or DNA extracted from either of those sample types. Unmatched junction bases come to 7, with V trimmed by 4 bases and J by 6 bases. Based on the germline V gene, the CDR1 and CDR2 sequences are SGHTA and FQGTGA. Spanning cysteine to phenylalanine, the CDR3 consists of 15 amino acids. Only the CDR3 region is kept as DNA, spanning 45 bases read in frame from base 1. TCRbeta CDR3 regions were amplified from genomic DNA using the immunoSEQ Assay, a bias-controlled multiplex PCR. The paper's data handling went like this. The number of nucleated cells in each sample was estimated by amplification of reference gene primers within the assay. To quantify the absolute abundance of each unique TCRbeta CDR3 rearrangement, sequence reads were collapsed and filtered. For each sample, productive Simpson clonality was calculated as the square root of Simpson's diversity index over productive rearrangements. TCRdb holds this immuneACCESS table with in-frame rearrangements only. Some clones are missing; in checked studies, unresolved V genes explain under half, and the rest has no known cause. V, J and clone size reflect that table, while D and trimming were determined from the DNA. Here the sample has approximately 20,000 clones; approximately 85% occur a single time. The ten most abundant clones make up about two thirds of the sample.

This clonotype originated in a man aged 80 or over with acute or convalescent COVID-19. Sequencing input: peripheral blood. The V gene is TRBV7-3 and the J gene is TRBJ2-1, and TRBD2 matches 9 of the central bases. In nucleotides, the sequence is TGTGCCAGCAGCTCCCTAGCGGGGATCGGCAATGAGCAGTTCTTC. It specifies CASSSLAGIGNEQFF.